This T cell receptor beta chain was observed in a study of T cells after posttransplantation cyclophosphamide. Details on this clone: No antigen is known for it.

CDR3 length: 16 residues. Unmatched junction bases numbered 10, after V lost 0 bases and J lost 5 bases. Germline V gene data show CDR1 as MNHEY and CDR2 as SMNVEV (reference sequence). Study-level findings and limits: Skin or GI-infiltrating T cells shared few TRB sequences with blood. Donor-recipient repertoire similarity was low at 1-2 months, rising over year one. After PTCy, TRB diversity resembled that of CNI/methotrexate controls.

On the day of bone marrow donation, the related graft donor provided peripheral blood. Libraries were prepared by immunoSEQ multiplex PCR; TCRdb keeps only in-frame clonotypes and omits some of them. The sample has some 54,000 clones, around 94% seen once. The J gene is TRBJ2-7, the V gene TRBV27; 7 positions match TRBD2. Source material: PBMCs. The origin of this receptor is a woman younger than 45 in good health and a related stem cell transplant donor. The CDR3 sequence: CASSLSRGEEVHEQYF. CDR3 coding DNA: TGTGCCAGCAGTTTATCTCGGGGGGAAGAGGTCCACGAGCAGTACTTC.